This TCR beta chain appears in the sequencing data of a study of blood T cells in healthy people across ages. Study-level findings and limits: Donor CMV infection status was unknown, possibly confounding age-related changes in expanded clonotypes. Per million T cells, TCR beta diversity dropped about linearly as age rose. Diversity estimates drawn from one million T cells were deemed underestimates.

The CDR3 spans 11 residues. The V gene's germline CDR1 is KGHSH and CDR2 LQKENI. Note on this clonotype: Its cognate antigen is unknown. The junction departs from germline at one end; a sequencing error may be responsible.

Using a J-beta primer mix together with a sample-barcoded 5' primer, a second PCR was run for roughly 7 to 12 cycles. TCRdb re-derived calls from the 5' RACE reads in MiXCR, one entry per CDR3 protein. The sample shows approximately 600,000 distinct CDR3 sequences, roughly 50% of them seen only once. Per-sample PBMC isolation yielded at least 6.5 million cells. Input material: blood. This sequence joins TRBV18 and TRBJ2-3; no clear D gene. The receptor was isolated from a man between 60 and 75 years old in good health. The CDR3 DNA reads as TGTGCCAGCTTACCATCCACTACGCAGTATTTT. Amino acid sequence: CASLPSTTQYF.